This T cell receptor (beta chain) emerged from a study of identical twins. TCRdb re-analysed the 5' RACE reads in MiXCR, keeping a single row per CDR3 protein. Of roughly 250,000 distinct CDR3 sequences listed, 5.5% to 8% are singletons. In this sample, this clonotype turned up many times. Germline V gene data show CDR1 as SGHVS and CDR2 as FQNEAQ. This CDR3 region has 16 residues. V gave up 4 bases and J gave up 5 bases, with 18 bases separating them. These data are also associated with another study on yellow fever vaccine responses in identical twins.

The chain employs TRBV7-8 and TRBJ2-1; perhaps TRBD2 as D (6 bases). Sequenced material: memory (CD45RO+) T cells sorted from blood. The receptor was derived from a woman aged 18-29 years in good health. The CDR3 spells CASSSRGLAQNNEQFF. CDR3 nucleotide sequence: TGTGCCAGCAGCTCTAGGGGACTGGCCCAGAACAATGAGCAGTTCTTC.